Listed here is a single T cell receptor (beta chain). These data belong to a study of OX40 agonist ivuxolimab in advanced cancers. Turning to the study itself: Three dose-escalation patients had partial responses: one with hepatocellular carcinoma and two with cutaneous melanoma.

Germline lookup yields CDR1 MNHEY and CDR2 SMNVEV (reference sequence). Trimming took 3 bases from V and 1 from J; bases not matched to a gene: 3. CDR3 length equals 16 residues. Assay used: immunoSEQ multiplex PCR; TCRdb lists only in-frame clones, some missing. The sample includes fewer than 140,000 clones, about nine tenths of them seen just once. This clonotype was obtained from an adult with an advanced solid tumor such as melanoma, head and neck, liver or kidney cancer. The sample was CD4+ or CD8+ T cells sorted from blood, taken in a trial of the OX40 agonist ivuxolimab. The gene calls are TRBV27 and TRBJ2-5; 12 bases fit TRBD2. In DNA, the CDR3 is TGTGCCAGCAGTTTTGCTAGCGGGGGGGTCCAAGAGACCCAGTACTTC. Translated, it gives CASSFASGGVQETQYF.